This TCR beta chain is drawn from a study of cytomegalovirus exposure and HLA in healthy donors. Study summary: Previous work identified roughly 110 million unique TCR beta sequences from 200 million or so T cells. Of several hundred genotyped donors, about 81% clustered with self-reported Caucasian donors.

With 60 Vbeta and 13 Jbeta primers, the PCR was carried out. Assay: immunoSEQ multiplex PCR; the TCRdb copy retains only in-frame clones and omits some. Among just over 150,000 clones listed, approximately 86% were seen once. The length of the CDR3 is 13 residues. Trimming stripped 5 bases from V and 12 bases from J, with 17 bases between. Germline V gene lookup returns CDR1 LNHNV and CDR2 YYDKDF (reference sequence). Input material: PBMCs. V is TRBV15 and J is TRBJ1-5, with TRBD1 as a possible D gene (5 bases). The TCR sequence derives from a woman between 50 and 59 years old in good health and CMV-seropositive. For the CDR3, the DNA is TGTGCCACCAGCGGTGACAGAATAAGGGGCCAGCATTTT. This codes for CATSGDRIRGQHF.